Following are 26 T cell receptor beta chains from one sample sequenced in a study of shared clonotypes between healthy human individuals. This table comes from immunoSEQ multiplex PCR, and its TCRdb copy is limited to in-frame clones, with some not included. The sample consists of 1,400,000 or so clones, 97% to 99% of them appearing once. Sequenced sample: naive CD4+ T cells sorted from blood. The subset: CD45RA+ positively selected. These receptors all stem from a man aged 30-40 years in good health.

J is TRBJ2-6 and V is TRBV18; D gene uncertain. The CDR3 contains 17 residues. Trimming shortened V by 3 bases and J by 0 bases, and 12 bases separated the two germline ends. Germline CDR1 is KGHSH and CDR2 is LQKENI. CDR3 DNA sequence: TGTGCCAGCTCACCCCGCTGGGGAAGCTCTGGGGCCAACGTCCTGACTTTC. It yields the protein CASSPRWGSSGANVLTF.

The gene calls are TRBV5-6 and TRBJ2-2; D possibly corresponds to TRBD1 (5 bases). V was pared by 1 base and J by 9 bases, with 10 bases between. Germline CDR1 and CDR2: SGHDT and YYEEEE. The CDR3 spans 13 residues. As DNA, the CDR3 is TGTGCCAGCAGCTTGTCAAGGGGCTGGGAGCTGTTTTTT. It is translated as CASSLSRGWELFF.

The chain recombines TRBV25-1 with TRBJ2-5, with D perhaps TRBD1 or TRBD2 (5 bases each). Trimming took 0 bases from V and 4 from J, leaving 9 bases between them. This CDR3 region has 14 residues. Per the germline V gene, CDR1 is MGHDK and CDR2 is SYGVNS. The CDR3 loop reads CASSEYWGIETQYF. DNA for the CDR3: TGTGCCAGCAGTGAATATTGGGGGATAGAGACCCAGTACTTC.

This sequence joins TRBV2 and TRBJ2-1, with D possibly matching TRBD1 (5 bases). The V end was cut by 2 bases, the J end by 3 bases, with 11 bases between. The CDR3 consists of 15 residues. The germline V gene encodes CDR1 SNHLY and CDR2 FYNNEI. This chain's CDR3 is CASSEQSGHYNEQFF. In DNA, the CDR3 is TGTGCCAGCAGTGAACAGTCAGGGCACTACAATGAGCAGTTCTTC.

The rearrangement uses TRBV6-4 and TRBJ1-5, with a possible D match to TRBD1 (6 bases). CDR1 and CDR2 from the germline V gene are MRHNA and SNTAGT. Between the trimmed V and J ends, which lost 5 bases and 1 base, there was a span of 15 bases. This CDR3 has 16 residues. As DNA, the CDR3 is TGTGCCAGCAGTCCCAACAGGGCTGAGAGCAATCAGCCCCAGCATTTT. It specifies CASSPNRAESNQPQHF.

The chain employs TRBV2 and TRBJ2-7; 8 bases are a match to TRBD1. CDR3 length equals 15 residues. V lost 5 bases and J lost 1; bases outside the gene matches: 7. Germline assignment: CDR1 SNHLY and CDR2 FYNNEI. CDR3 nucleotides: TGTGCCAGCAGTTTGACCAGGGACAGGTCCTACGAGCAGTACTTC. It yields the protein CASSLTRDRSYEQYF. The full variable domain, with the rest looked up from reference TRBV2 and TRBJ2-7, is EPEVTQTPSHQVTQMGQEVILRCVPISNHLYFYWYRQILGQKVEFLVSFYNNEISEKSEIFDDQFSVERPDGSNFTLKIRSTKLEDSAMYFCASSLTRDRSYEQYFGPGTRLTVT.

This rearrangement joins TRBV6-5 to TRBJ1-2, with D possibly TRBD1 on 5 matching bases. CDR3 length equals 11 residues. Trimming left V 6 bases short and J 9 bases short, with 11 bases between. Germline V gene data show CDR1 as MNHEY and CDR2 as SVGAGI. The CDR3 loop reads CASRRQGSYTF. CDR3 DNA: TGTGCCAGCAGGAGGCAGGGAAGCTACACCTTC.

This chain connects TRBV10-3 to TRBJ2-7, with 9 nucleotides matching TRBD2. The CDR3 has 13 residues. After removal of 9 bases from V and 4 bases from J, the junction contained 7 bases not matched to a gene. Germline V gives CDR1 ENHRY, CDR2 SYGVKD. This CDR3 is CAMRREGLYEQYF. The DNA of the CDR3 is TGTGCCATGCGGCGGGAGGGCCTGTACGAGCAGTACTTC.

The chain has TRBV5-4 and TRBJ2-7; 9 bases are shared with TRBD2. Germline-derived CDR1 and CDR2 are SGHNT and YYREEE (reference sequence). CDR3 length equals 16 residues. V shed 0 bases, J shed 4 bases, and the junction held 8 bases outside the gene matches. The CDR3 protein is CASSLVSGRPPYEQYF. Written as DNA, the CDR3 is TGTGCCAGCAGCTTGGTCAGCGGGAGGCCGCCTTACGAGCAGTACTTC.

The J gene is TRBJ2-5, the V gene TRBV7-6; the D call may be TRBD1 or TRBD2 (5 bases each). The germline CDR1 and CDR2 sequences are SGHVS and FNYEAQ. Between the trimmed V and J ends, which lost 1 base and 5 bases, there was a span of 14 bases. The CDR3 is 15 amino acids. The CDR3: CASSLGDLVGETQYF. The CDR3 DNA reads TGTGCCAGCAGCTTAGGGGACCTCGTGGGCGAGACCCAGTACTTC.

The rearrangement links TRBV11-3 to TRBJ2-3, with 10 bases fitting TRBD1. With V trimmed by 6 bases and J by 2 bases, 5 bases remained unmatched. From germline, CDR1 is SGHNT and CDR2 YENEEA. The CDR3 runs 15 residues. CDR3 in amino acids: CASRPGQGVTDTQYF. The CDR3 DNA sequence: TGTGCCAGCAGACCAGGACAGGGGGTCACAGATACGCAGTATTTT.

On this clone: Other DNA sequences in this sample translate to the same CDR3. The V call is TRBV10-1, the J call TRBJ2-3; D gene uncertain. Germline-derived CDR1 and CDR2 are WNHNN and SYGVQD (reference sequence). V gave up 4 bases and J gave up 0 bases, with 2 bases separating them. The CDR3 covers 12 residues. In DNA form, the CDR3 reads TGCGCCAGCAGTGTAAGCACAGATACGCAGTATTTT. Translated, it gives CASSVSTDTQYF.

V gene TRBV13 combines with J gene TRBJ2-5; 10 nucleotides agree with TRBD2. V shed 7 bases, J shed 4 bases, and the junction held 9 bases outside the gene matches. Germline-derived CDR1 and CDR2 are PRHDT and FYEKMQ (reference sequence). CDR3 length: 15 amino acids. CDR3 in DNA: TGTGCCAGCATAGACATTTCTAGCGGGGGAGAGACCCAGTACTTC. Its protein is CASIDISSGGETQYF.

This sequence joins TRBV5-1 and TRBJ2-1; 12 bases map to TRBD2. The ends lost 4 bases at V and 7 bases at J; junction bases unmatched: 12. CDR3 size: 17 residues. Germline V CDR1 and CDR2: SGHRS, YFSETQ. The DNA of the CDR3 is TGCGCCAGCAGCCCTTCTCCACCGGGACTAGCGGGTAATGAGCAGTTCTTC. This translates into CASSPSPPGLAGNEQFF.

The V call is TRBV9, the J call TRBJ1-5; D possibly corresponds to TRBD1 (5 bases). V was clipped by 3 bases and J by 3 bases, with 7 bases between them. Per the germline V gene, CDR1 is SGDLS and CDR2 is YYNGEE. The CDR3 is 13 amino acids. CDR3 amino acids: CASSGGPNQPQHF. The CDR3 DNA reads TGTGCCAGCAGCGGGGGCCCCAATCAGCCCCAGCATTTT.

The chain employs TRBV25-1 and TRBJ2-1; 7 bases align to TRBD2. The CDR3 consists of 15 residues. Losses at the gene ends were 4 bases for V and 0 bases for J; bases not matched to a gene: 3. Germline V gene sequence: CDR1 MGHDK, CDR2 SYGVNS. The CDR3 nucleotides read TGTGCCAGCAGTGGAGGACTAGGCTCCTACAATGAGCAGTTCTTC. Protein product: CASSGGLGSYNEQFF. The whole variable domain, filled in from reference TRBV25-1 and TRBJ2-1, reads EADIYQTPRYLVIGTGKKITLECSQTMGHDKMYWYQQDPGMELHLIHYSYGVNSTEKGDLSSESTVSRIRTEHFPLTLESARPSHTSQYLCASSGGLGSYNEQFFGPGTRLTVL.

The chain employs TRBV5-6 and TRBJ2-7, with 13 positions matching TRBD2. Germline-derived CDR1 and CDR2 are SGHDT and YYEEEE. With 0 bases clipped from V and 3 bases from J, the junction kept 6 bases outside the gene matches. This CDR3 has 17 residues. For the CDR3, the DNA is TGTGCCAGCAGCTTGGGACTAGCGGGAGGCCTGTACTACGAGCAGTACTTC. Its protein is CASSLGLAGGLYYEQYF.

The gene calls are TRBV28 and TRBJ2-7; TRBD2 matches at 9 bases. The CDR3 is made up of 16 amino acids. Germline V gene sequence: CDR1 MDHEN, CDR2 SYDVKM. The V segment lost 1 base and the J segment 4 bases; nucleotides outside the gene matches: 8. The CDR3 DNA reads TGTGCCAGCAGTTTATTTCTGGGACTAGCTTTTTACGAGCAGTACTTC. Its translation is CASSLFLGLAFYEQYF. Full variable domain (outside the CDR3, taken from reference TRBV28 and TRBJ2-7): DVKVTQSSRYLVKRTGEKVFLECVQDMDHENMFWYRQDPGLGLRLIYFSYDVKMKEKGDIPEGYSVSREKKERFSLILESASTNQTSMYLCASSLFLGLAFYEQYFGPGTRLTVT.

The rearrangement links TRBV4-3 to TRBJ2-7; no clear D gene. Trimming shortened V by 3 bases and J by 4 bases, and 13 bases separated the two germline ends. The CDR3 is 14 amino acids. The germline V gene encodes CDR1 LGHNA and CDR2 YSLEER. CDR3 loop: CASSQEKQSYEQYF. CDR3 in DNA: TGCGCCAGCAGCCAGGAAAAACAGTCTTACGAGCAGTACTTC.

The sample holds one count of this clone. The chain joins TRBV10-3 to TRBJ2-1, with D possibly TRBD2 on 5 matching bases. The CDR3 totals 13 residues. Trimming cost V 7 bases and J 8 bases, with 15 bases left between them. CDR1 and CDR2 (germline): ENHRY, SYGVKD. Written as DNA, the CDR3 is TGTGCCATCAACCTTGACTACCGTCATGAGCAGTTCTTC. Its translation: CAINLDYRHEQFF.

J is TRBJ2-2 and V is TRBV5-5; 11 bases align to TRBD2. J was trimmed by 6 bases and V by 5 bases; bases with no gene match: 3. Looked up from germline, CDR1 is SGHKS and CDR2 is YYEKEE (reference sequence). CDR3 size: 14 residues. CDR3 residues: CASRLLAGAGELFF. CDR3 bases: TGTGCCAGCAGATTACTAGCGGGAGCCGGGGAGCTGTTTTTT. Full variable domain (rest looked up from reference TRBV5-5 and TRBJ2-2): DAGVTQSPTHLIKTRGQQVTLRCSPISGHKSVSWYQQVLGQGPQFIFQYYEKEERGRGNFPDRFSARQFPNYSSELNVNALLLGDSALYLCASRLLAGAGELFFGEGSRLTVL.

V gene TRBV7-2 combines with J gene TRBJ2-7; D unresolved. There are 13 residues in the CDR3. The V and J ends lost 3 bases and 5 bases respectively, with 11 bases between them. In germline, CDR1 is SGHTA, CDR2 FQGNSA. DNA of the CDR3: TGTGCCAGCAGCTTCGAGGTCCCTAACGAGCAGTACTTC. Translation: CASSFEVPNEQYF. The full variable domain, with the rest looked up from reference TRBV7-2 and TRBJ2-7, is GAGVSQSPSNKVTEKGKDVELRCDPISGHTALYWYRQSLGQGLEFLIYFQGNSAPDKSGLPSDRFSAERTGGSVSTLTIQRTQQEDSAVYLCASSFEVPNEQYFGPGTRLTVT.

As for this clone: This CDR3 is also generated by other DNA sequences in the sample. The rearrangement joins TRBV29-1 to TRBJ2-5; D unclear. Germline-derived CDR1 and CDR2 are SQVTM and ANQGSEA. With 3 bases removed from V and 5 bases from J, the gap between germline ends came to 10 bases. The CDR3 is made up of 12 amino acids. The CDR3, as DNA: TGCAGCGTTGAGGGCCTAGGGGAGACCCAGTACTTC. Its protein product is CSVEGLGETQYF.

This chain uses TRBV14 with TRBJ2-1, with D perhaps assigned TRBD1 or TRBD2 (5 bases each). Looked up from germline, CDR1 is SGHDN and CDR2 is FVKESK. The CDR3 consists of 19 residues. V lost 2 bases to trimming and J lost 0 bases, with 20 bases between them. The CDR3 DNA follows: TGTGCCAGCAGCCAACTGGGGGTGGATCCGGCCTACTCCTACAATGAGCAGTTCTTC. As protein: CASSQLGVDPAYSYNEQFF. Full variable domain (remainder filled in from reference TRBV14 and TRBJ2-1): EAGVTQFPSHSVIEKGQTVTLRCDPISGHDNLYWYRRVMGKEIKFLLHFVKESKQDESGMPNNRFLAERTGGTYSTLKVQPAELEDSGVYFCASSQLGVDPAYSYNEQFFGPGTRLTVL.

This rearrangement joins TRBV9 to TRBJ1-2; D is perhaps TRBD1 (5 bases). The CDR3 loop spans 16 amino acids. Germline CDR1 reads SGDLS; CDR2 reads YYNGEE. V lost 3 bases, J lost 1 base, and 16 bases lay in between. In DNA, the CDR3 is TGTGCCAGCAGCGGACAGAGTGGGCTCCTTAACTATGGCTACACCTTC. Translating it yields CASSGQSGLLNYGYTF.

This chain connects TRBV29-1 to TRBJ2-3; D remains ambiguous. Germline loops: CDR1 SQVTM, CDR2 ANQGSEA. This CDR3 has 13 residues. The germline V and J ends were trimmed by 4 bases and 0 bases, with 8 bases remaining between them. The CDR3 bases are TGCAGCGTTGCGCGGACCAGCACAGATACGCAGTATTTT. Its protein product is CSVARTSTDTQYF.